What follows is one TCR beta chain and its context. This sample was included in a study of cytomegalovirus exposure and HLA in healthy donors. The primer mix had 60 Vbeta and 13 Jbeta primers. Assay: immunoSEQ multiplex PCR; the TCRdb copy retains only in-frame clones and omits some. The table has more than 90,000 clones, roughly 70% seen once; the top ten hold 2.5% to 3%. Germline CDR1 reads SGHVS; CDR2 reads FQNEAQ. V was pared by 5 bases and J by 1 base, with 15 bases between. This CDR3 is 15 amino acids long. The rearrangement joins TRBV7-8 to TRBJ2-7, with a tentative D call TRBD1 (6 bases). Sequencing was performed on PBMCs. The clonotype was recovered from a man aged 45-65 years in good health and CMV-seronegative. The CDR3 DNA is TGTGCCAGCAGCCCTCGGGACAAGTTGTCCTACGAGCAGTACTTC. Protein: CASSPRDKLSYEQYF.